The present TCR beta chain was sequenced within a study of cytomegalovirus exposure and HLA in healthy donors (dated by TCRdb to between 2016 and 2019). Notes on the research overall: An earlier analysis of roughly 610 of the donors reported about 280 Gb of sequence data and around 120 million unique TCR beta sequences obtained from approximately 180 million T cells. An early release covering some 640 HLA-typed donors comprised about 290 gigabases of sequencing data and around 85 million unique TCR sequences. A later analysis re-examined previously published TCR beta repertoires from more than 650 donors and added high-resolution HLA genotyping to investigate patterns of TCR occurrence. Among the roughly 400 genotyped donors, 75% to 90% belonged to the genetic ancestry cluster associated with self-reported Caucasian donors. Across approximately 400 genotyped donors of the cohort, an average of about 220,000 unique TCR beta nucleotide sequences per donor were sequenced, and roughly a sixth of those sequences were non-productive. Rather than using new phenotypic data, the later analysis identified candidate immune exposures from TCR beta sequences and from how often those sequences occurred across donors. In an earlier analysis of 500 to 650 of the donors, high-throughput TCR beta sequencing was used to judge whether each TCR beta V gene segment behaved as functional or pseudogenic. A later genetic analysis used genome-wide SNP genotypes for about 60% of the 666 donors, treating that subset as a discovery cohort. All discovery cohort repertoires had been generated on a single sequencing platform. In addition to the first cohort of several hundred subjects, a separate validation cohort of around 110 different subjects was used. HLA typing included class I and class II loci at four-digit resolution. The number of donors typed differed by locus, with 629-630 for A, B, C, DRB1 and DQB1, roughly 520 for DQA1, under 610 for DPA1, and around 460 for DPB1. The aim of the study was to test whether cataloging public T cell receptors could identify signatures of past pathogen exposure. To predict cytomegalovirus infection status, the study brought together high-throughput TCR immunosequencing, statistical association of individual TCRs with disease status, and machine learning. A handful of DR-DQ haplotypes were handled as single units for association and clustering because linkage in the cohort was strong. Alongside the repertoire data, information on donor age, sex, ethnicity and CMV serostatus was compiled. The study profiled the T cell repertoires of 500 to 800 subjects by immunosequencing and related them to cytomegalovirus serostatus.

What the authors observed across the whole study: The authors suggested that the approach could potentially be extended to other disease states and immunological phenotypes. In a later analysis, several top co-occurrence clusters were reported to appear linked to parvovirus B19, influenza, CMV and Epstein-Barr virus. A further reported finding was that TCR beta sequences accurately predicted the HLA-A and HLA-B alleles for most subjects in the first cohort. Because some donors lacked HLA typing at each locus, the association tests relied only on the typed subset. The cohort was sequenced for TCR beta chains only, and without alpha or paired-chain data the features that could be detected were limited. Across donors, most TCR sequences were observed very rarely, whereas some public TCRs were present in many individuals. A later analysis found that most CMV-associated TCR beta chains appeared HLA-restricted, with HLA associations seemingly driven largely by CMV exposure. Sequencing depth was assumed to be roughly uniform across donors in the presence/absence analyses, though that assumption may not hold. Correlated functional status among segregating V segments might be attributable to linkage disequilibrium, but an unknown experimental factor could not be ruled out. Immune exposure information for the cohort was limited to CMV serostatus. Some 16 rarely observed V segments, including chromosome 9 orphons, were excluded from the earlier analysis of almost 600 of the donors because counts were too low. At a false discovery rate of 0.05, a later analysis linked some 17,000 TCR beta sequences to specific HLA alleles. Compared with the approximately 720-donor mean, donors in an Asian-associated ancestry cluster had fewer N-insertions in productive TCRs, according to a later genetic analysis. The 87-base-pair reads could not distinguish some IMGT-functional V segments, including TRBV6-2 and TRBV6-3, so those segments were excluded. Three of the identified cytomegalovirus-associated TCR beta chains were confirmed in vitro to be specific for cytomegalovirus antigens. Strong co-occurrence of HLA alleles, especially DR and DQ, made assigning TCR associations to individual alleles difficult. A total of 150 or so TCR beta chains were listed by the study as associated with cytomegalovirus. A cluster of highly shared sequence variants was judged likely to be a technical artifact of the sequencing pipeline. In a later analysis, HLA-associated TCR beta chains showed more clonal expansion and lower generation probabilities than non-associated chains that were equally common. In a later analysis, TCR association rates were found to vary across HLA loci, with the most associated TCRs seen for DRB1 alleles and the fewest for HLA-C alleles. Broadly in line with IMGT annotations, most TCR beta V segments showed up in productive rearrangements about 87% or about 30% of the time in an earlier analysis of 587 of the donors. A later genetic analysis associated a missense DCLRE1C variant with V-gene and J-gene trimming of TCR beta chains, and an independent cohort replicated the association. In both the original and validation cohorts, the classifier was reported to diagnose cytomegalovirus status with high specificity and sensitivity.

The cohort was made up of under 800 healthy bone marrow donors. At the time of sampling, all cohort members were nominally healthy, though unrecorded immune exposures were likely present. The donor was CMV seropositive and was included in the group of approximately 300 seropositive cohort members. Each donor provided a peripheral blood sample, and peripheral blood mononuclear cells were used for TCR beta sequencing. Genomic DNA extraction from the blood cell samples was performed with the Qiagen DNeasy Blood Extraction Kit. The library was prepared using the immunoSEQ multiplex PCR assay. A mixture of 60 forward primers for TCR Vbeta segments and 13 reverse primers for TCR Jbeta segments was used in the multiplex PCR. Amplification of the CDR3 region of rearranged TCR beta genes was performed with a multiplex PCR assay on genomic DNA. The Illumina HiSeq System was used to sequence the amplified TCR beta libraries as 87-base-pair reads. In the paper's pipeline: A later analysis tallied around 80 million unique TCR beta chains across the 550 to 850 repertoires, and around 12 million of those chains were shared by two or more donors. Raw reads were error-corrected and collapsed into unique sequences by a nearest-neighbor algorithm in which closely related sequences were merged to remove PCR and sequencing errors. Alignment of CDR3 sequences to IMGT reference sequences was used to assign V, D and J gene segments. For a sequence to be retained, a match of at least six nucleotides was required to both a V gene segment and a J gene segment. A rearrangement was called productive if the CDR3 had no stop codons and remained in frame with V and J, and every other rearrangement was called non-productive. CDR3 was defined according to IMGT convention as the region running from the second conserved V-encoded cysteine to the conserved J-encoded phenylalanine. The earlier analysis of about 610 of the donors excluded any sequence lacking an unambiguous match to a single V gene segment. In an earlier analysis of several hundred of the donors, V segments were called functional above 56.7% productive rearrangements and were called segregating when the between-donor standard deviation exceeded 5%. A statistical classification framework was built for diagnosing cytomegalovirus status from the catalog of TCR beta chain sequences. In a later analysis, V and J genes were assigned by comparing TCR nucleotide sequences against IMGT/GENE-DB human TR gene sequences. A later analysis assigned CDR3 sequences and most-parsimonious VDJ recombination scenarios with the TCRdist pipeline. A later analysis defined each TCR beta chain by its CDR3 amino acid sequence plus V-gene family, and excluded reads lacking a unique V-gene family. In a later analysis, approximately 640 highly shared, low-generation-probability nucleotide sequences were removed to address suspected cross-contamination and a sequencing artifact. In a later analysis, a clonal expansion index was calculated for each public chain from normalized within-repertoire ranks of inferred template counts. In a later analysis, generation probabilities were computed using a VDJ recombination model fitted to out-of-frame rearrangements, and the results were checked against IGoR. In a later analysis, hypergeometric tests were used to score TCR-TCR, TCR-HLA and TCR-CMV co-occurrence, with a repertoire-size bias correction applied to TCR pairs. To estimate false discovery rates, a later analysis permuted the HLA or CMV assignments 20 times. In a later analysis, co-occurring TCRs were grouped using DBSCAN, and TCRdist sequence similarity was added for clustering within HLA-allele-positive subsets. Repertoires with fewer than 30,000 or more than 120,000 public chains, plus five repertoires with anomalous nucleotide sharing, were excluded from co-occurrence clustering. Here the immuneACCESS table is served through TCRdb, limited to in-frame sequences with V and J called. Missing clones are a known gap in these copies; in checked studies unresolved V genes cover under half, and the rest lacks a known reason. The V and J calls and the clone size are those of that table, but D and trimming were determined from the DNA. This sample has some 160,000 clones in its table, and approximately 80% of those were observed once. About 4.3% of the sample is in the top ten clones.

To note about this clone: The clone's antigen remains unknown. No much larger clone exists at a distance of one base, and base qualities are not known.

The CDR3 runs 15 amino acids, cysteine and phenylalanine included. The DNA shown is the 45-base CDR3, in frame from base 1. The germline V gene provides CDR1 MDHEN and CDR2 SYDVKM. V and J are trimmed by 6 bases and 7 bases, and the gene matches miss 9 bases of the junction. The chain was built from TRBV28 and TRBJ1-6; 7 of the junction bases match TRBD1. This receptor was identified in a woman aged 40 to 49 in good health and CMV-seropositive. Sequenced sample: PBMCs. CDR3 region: CASSKPTGPNSPLHF. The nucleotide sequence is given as TGTGCCAGCAGCAAACCGACAGGGCCGAATTCACCCCTCCACTTT. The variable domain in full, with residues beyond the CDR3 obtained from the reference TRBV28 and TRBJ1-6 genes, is DVKVTQSSRYLVKRTGEKVFLECVQDMDHENMFWYRQDPGLGLRLIYFSYDVKMKEKGDIPEGYSVSREKKERFSLILESASTNQTSMYLCASSKPTGPNSPLHFGNGTRLTVT.